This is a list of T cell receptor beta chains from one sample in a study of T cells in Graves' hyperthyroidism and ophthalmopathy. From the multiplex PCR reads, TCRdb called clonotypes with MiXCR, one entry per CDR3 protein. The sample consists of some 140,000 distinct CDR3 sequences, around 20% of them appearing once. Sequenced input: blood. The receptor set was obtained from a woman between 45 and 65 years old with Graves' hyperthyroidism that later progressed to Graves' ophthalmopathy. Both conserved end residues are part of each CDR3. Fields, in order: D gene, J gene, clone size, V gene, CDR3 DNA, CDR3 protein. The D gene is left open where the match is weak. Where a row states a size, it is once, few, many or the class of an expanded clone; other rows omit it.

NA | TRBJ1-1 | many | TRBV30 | TGTGCCTGGAGTGTTGGGGTTGAAGCTTTCTTT | CAWSVGVEAFF
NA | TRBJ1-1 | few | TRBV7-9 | TGTGCCAGCAGCAGGGCCCGGAGTCAGGTCGCTGAAGCTTTCTTT | CASSRARSQVAEAFF
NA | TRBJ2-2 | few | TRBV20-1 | TGCAGTGCTAGAGATGAAGACAGCTCCCGGGAGCTGTTTTTT | CSARDEDSSRELFF
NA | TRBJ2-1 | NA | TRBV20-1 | TGCAGTGCTCCTGACTGGGGGACCTACAATGAGCAGTTCTTC | CSAPDWGTYNEQFF
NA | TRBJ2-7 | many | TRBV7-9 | TGTGCCAGCAGCTTAGGGGACCGGACACGGAGGGGAGGCTCCTACGAGCAGTACTTC | CASSLGDRTRRGGSYEQYF
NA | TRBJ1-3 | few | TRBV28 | TGTGCCAGCAGTTTAAATCACCCTCGAAACACCATATATTTT | CASSLNHPRNTIYF
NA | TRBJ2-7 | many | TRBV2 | TGTGCCAGCAGTGAGAATGGAGGGGGCTCCTACGAGCAGTACTTC | CASSENGGGSYEQYF
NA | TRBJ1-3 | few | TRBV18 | TGTGCCAGCTCACCGCTGGGAGCGGGGAACTCTGGAAACACCATATATTTT | CASSPLGAGNSGNTIYF
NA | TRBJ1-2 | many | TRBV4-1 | TGCGCCAGCAGCCAAGAGGACAGCATCTTTAACTATGGCTACACCTTC | CASSQEDSIFNYGYTF
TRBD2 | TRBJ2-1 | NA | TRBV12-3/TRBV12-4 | TGTGCCAGCAGCGCGGGAGCTGGGTCCTACAATGAGCAGTTCTTC | CASSAGAGSYNEQFF
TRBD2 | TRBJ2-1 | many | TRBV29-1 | TGCAGCGTTGATTCGCCGACTAGCGGGAGCGATGAGCAGTTCTTC | CSVDSPTSGSDEQFF
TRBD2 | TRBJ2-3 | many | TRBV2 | TGTGCCAGCAGTGCCGGGACTAGCGGAACAGATACGCAGTATTTT | CASSAGTSGTDTQYF
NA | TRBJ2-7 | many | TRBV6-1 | TGTGCCAGCAAAGGACAGCCCGAGCAGTACTTC | CASKGQPEQYF
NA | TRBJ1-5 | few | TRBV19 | TGTGCCAGTAGTATAGGGTATAGAGATAATCAGCCCCAGCATTTT | CASSIGYRDNQPQHF
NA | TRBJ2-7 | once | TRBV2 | TGTGCCACCCAGACACGGTTAAGCTCCTACGAGCAGTACTTC | CATQTRLSSYEQYF
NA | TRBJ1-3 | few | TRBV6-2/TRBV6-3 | TGTGCCAGCAGTTACTTCGGGACTCTAAGCTCTGGAAACACCATATATTTT | CASSYFGTLSSGNTIYF
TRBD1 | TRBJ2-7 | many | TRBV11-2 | TGTGCCAGCAGCCAGGGACAGACACTCTACGAGCAGTACTTC | CASSQGQTLYEQYF